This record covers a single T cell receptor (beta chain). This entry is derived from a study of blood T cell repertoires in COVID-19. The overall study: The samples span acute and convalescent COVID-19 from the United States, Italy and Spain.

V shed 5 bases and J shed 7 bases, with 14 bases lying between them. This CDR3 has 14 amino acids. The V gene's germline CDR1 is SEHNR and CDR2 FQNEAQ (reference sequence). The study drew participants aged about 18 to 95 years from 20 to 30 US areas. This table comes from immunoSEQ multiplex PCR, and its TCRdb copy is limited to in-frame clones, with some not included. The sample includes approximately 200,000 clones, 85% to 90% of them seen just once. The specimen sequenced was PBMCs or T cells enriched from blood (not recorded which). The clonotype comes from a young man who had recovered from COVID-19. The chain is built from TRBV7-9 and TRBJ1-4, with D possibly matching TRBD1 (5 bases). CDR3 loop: CASSAKGRTEKLFF. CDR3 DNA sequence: TGTGCCAGCAGCGCCAAGGGGAGGACTGAAAAACTGTTTTTT.